This T cell receptor beta chain was found in a study of control samples from healthy donors and cancer patients. The data were produced by immunoSEQ multiplex PCR, yet TCRdb's version contains in-frame clones alone and is incomplete. Found here are fewer than 200,000 clones, around 88% of them singletons; the top ten hold 4.5% to 6%. Between the trimmed V and J ends, which lost 5 bases and 5 bases, there was a span of 6 bases. The CDR3 has 11 residues. Germline CDR1 reads SEHNR; CDR2 reads FQNEAQ (reference sequence). The sequenced sample consisted of blood. The TCR comes from a woman aged 30 to 39 in good health. The V call is TRBV7-9, the J call TRBJ2-5, with D unclear. The CDR3 sequence is CASSPTETQYF. CDR3 in DNA: TGTGCCAGCAGCCCAACGGAGACCCAGTACTTC.